This T cell receptor (beta chain) was profiled in a study of blood T cell repertoires in COVID-19 (dated by TCRdb to 2019 to 2021). For the study in its entirety: The collaborator samples originated in the United States, Italy and Spain and spanned the acute and convalescent phases of COVID-19. The material from the prospective study consisted of cDNA or gDNA derived from T cells, B-cell-depleted T cells, or PBMCs. The repertoires were released in a freely available public database meant as a resource for research on the immune response to SARS-CoV-2. Subjects who had been exposed to COVID-19, were actively infected with it, or had recovered from it provided the deeply sampled blood TCRbeta repertoires that made up the dataset. Sample metadata almost always included a de-identified subject ID, COVID-19 status, age in years and sex. Where available, HLA class I and class II types were obtained from metadata supplied by the sample provider rather than from assay-based typing. Samples came from the ongoing ImmuneRACE study (first 160 participants) plus 1,254 subjects from 6 global collaborators. Points the paper makes about the study in general: How much clinical and demographic metadata was included differed by source and by participant, and the metadata was provided uncurated.

Whole blood was collected in K2EDTA tubes by collaborating institutions according to the institutions' own protocols. Collaborator samples were shipped for TCRbeta analysis as frozen whole blood, isolated PBMCs, or DNA extracted from either sample type. As for this clone: Its antigen is currently not known. Base qualities were left out, and no much larger clone turns up one base away.

The immunoSEQ Assay, a bias-controlled multiplex PCR, was used to amplify TCRbeta CDR3 regions from genomic DNA. Regarding the original processing steps: Nucleated cell counts per sample were estimated from amplification of reference gene primers within the assay. To quantify the absolute abundance of each unique TCRbeta CDR3 rearrangement, sequence reads were collapsed and filtered. For each sample, productive Simpson clonality was calculated as the square root of Simpson's diversity index over productive rearrangements. Here the immuneACCESS table is served through TCRdb, limited to in-frame sequences with V and J called. Missing clones are a known gap in these copies; in checked studies unresolved V genes cover under half, and the rest lacks a known reason. V and J calls and clone size are copied from that table; D and trimming were computed from the DNA. This sample gives roughly 5,000 clones in total; around 90% of them show up just once. Roughly 20% of the sample belongs to the ten largest clones.

The junction shows trimming of 0 bases on V and 8 bases on J, and the gene matches do not reach 7 bases of it. Including the terminal cysteine and phenylalanine, the CDR3 comprises 16 residues. Only the CDR3 DNA stays, 48 bases, in frame from base 1. CDR1 and CDR2 are read off the germline V gene as MGHRA and YSYEKL. The sequence was collected from a human donor in a cohort sampled during active COVID-19. The chain is encoded by TRBV4-1 joined to TRBJ2-1; 10 junctional bases match TRBD2. The sample taken for sequencing was peripheral blood. At the DNA level, the sequence is TGCGCCAGCAGCCAAGACCGACTAGCGGGCCTCCATGAGCAGTTCTTC. This translates into CASSQDRLAGLHEQFF.